This record concerns one T cell receptor beta chain sequence. It has no known antigen specificity. No much larger clone exists at a distance of one base, and base qualities are not known. The data were obtained in a study of brain T cells in children with intractable seizures (TCRdb year 2021). As for the study more broadly: A NanoString immunology panel was first used to screen resected brain tissue from 53 pediatric epilepsy surgery cases for immune gene transcripts. Among the 12 selected surgery cases, pre-surgery blood was additionally sequenced for eight, leaving four cases with brain tissue only.

The immunoSEQ assay was used to generate TCR beta chain sequences from genomic DNA. The study's processing was this. CDR3 sequences that did not begin with the conserved framework cysteine at position 104 were removed manually. Clonality was calculated as one minus the normalized Shannon's Diversity Index, with values ranging from 0 (maximal diversity) to 1 (oligoclonal). Differences in the frequency of the same CDR3 between samples, such as brain versus blood, were assessed with chi-squared comparison-of-proportions tests. Public clonotypes were identified by searching immuneACCESS, and similarity to known antiviral clonotypes was assessed with the VDJdb browser. TCRdb re-hosts the immuneACCESS table, in-frame sequences only. Its copies lack some clones; in the studies checked, an unresolved V gene accounts for under half of them, and the cause for the rest is not known. Clone size and the V and J calls come from that table; the DNA yielded D and trimming. Present in this sample are 62,000 or so clones, roughly 95% of which were seen just once. The ten largest clones capture more than 0.35% of the sample.

Reading the label with the study, this specimen's time point is: resected brain tissue, or blood drawn just prior to surgery. The surgery cases showing the highest brain T cell transcript signatures were chosen for TCR beta chain sequencing of brain tissue and, when available, of blood. Prior to surgery, the patients had been treated with at least one anti-epileptic drug. The TCR-sequenced patients were children whose drug-resistant epilepsy was caused by tuberous sclerosis complex, focal cortical dysplasia, Rasmussen encephalitis or hemimegalencephaly. Blood samples were drawn just before the epilepsy surgery. Bulk genomic DNA was isolated from unsorted brain tissue and whole blood using the Monarch genomic DNA purification kit. The investigation overall reported the following: Viral specificity was inferred only from CDR3 sequence similarity, and patients' HCMV serostatus was unknown. Because sequencing depth was different between pre-surgery and post-surgery blood, clones absent from the pre-surgery sample may reflect undersampling.

The sequenced sample was peripheral blood, obtained at surgery. This clonotype originated in a boy under three years old with focal cortical dysplasia and intractable seizures.

The DNA reads TGTGCCAGTAGTAAAGGACTAGCGGGAGTGGGGAAAGAGACCCAGTACTTC. The resulting protein is CASSKGLAGVGKETQYF. The chain is assembled from TRBV19 and TRBJ2-5; 13 junctional bases match TRBD2. The CDR3 starts with the cysteine, ends with the phenylalanine, and has 17 residues. Solely the CDR3 DNA is kept, with 51 bases framed from the first base. Compared with germline, V lacks 4 bases and J lacks 3 bases; bases without a gene match: 8. CDR1 and CDR2 are read off the germline V gene (reference sequence) as LNHDA and SQIVND.